Reported below is one T cell receptor (beta chain). Its specificity is unknown. Separation from the 666-subject first cohort characterized the roughly 120-subject validation cohort, to which the donors belonged. TCRdb's copy holds only in-frame clones and misses some; the assay was immunoSEQ multiplex PCR. Of some 340,000 clones in the sample, about 85% were seen once. Germline CDR1 reads SEHNR; CDR2 reads FQNEAQ (reference sequence). CDR3 length: 16 residues. V was shortened by 2 bases and J by 4 bases, with 17 bases between the two germline ends. This entry belongs to a study of cytomegalovirus exposure and HLA in healthy donors. Looking at the study overall: The platform used for the 95 to 150 validation repertoires matched that of the approximately 620 first-cohort repertoires, a later analysis reported. Broader study findings: It was around 160 TCR beta chains that were listed as cytomegalovirus-associated.

The sequence derives from a woman in her 30s in good health and CMV-seropositive. Sequencing used PBMCs. The chain carries TRBV7-9 and TRBJ1-2; maybe TRBD1 (6 bases). The CDR3 DNA sequence: TGTGCCAGCAGCTTATCCAGCGGACAGCCGGGCTATGGCTACACCTTC. This gives the protein CASSLSSGQPGYGYTF.